A selection of T cell receptor beta chains follows, all from one sample in a study of blood T cells in healthy people across ages. TCRdb passed the 5' RACE reads through MiXCR, listing each CDR3 protein once. The repertoire includes 1.5 million to 2 million distinct CDR3 sequences, under 30% of them detected once, and less than 9.5% sits in the top ten. The sequenced sample was blood. The receptors come from a woman aged 30 to 39 in good health. CDR3s leave out the opening cysteine and the closing phenylalanine or tryptophan. D genes are given only for firm matches.

j_call | v_call | d_call | cdr3_aa
TRBJ1-6 | TRBV5-1 | NA | ASSLEGHYNSPLH
TRBJ2-7 | TRBV20-1 | NA | SARPTATYEQY
TRBJ2-3 | TRBV27 | NA | ASSRRDTDTQY
TRBJ2-3 | TRBV20-1 | TRBD2 | SARGVLTSEADTQY
TRBJ2-7 | TRBV12-3/TRBV12-4 | TRBD2 | ASSYRAGLARGEQY
TRBJ1-1 | TRBV5-1 | NA | ASSLGGIPEAF
TRBJ2-1 | TRBV20-1 | TRBD1 | SARRDRSSYNEQF
TRBJ2-7 | TRBV5-6 | NA | ASSLLPAGVASYEQY
TRBJ1-4 | TRBV30 | NA | AWSEGATNEKLF
TRBJ2-7 | TRBV20-1 | NA | SASFGDRSYEQY
TRBJ2-2 | TRBV5-5 | NA | ASSLLRTTNTGELF
TRBJ2-7 | TRBV24-1 | NA | ATRGDTESSYEQY
TRBJ2-1 | TRBV9 | NA | ASSVVRWSSYNEQF
TRBJ2-1 | TRBV28 | TRBD1 | ASSTSGTAYNEQF
TRBJ2-3 | TRBV12-3/TRBV12-4 | TRBD1 | ASSLGQGRADAQY